This TCR beta chain was sequenced in a study of T cell responses to AZD1222 COVID-19 vaccine. Data came from immunoSEQ multiplex PCR; TCRdb stores just in-frame clones and leaves some out. Of 150,000 to 200,000 clones in the sample, around 93% were seen once. Details on this clone: Its matching antigen is unknown.

Overall study findings and caveats: Donors in the cohort were predominantly white British and more often female, and clonal diversity was possibly underestimated.

V was pared by 7 bases and J by 3 bases, with 12 bases between. The CDR3 length is 12 residues. Germline assignment: CDR1 SQVTM and CDR2 ANQGSEA. This receptor was taken from an adult in good health. The sequencing here drew on peripheral blood, taken on day 0 of AZD1222 vaccination. V is TRBV29-1 and J is TRBJ1-1, with no clear D. This CDR3 is CSGGPTYTEAFF. CDR3 DNA: TGCAGCGGTGGGCCCACATACACTGAAGCTTTCTTT. The whole variable domain, remainder taken from reference TRBV29-1 and TRBJ1-1, is SAVISQKPSRDICQRGTSLTIQCQVDSQVTMMFWYRQQPGQSLTLIATANQGSEATYESGFVIDKFPISRPNLTFSTLTVSNMSPEDSSIYLCSGGPTYTEAFFGQGTRLTVV.